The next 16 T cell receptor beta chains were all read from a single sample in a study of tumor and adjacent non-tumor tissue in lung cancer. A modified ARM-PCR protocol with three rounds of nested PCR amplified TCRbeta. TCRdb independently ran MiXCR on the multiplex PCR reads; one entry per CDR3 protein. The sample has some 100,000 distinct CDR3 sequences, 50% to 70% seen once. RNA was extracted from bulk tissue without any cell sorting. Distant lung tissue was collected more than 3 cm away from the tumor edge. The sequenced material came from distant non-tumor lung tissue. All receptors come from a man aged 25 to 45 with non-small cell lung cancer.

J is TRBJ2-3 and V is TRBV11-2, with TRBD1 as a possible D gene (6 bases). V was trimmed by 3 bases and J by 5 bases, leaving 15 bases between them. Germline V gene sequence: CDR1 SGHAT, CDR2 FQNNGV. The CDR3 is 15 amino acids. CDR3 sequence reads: CASSFLLQGGDTQYF. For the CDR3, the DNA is TGTGCCAGCAGCTTTCTTTTACAGGGCGGAGATACGCAGTATTTT.

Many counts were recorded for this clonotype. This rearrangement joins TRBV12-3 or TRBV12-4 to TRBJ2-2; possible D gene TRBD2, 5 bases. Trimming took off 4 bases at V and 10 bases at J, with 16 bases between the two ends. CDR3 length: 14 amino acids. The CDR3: CASSSLRGLSELFF. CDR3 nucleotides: TGTGCCAGCAGTTCGCTGCGAGGGCTGTCGGAGCTGTTTTTT.

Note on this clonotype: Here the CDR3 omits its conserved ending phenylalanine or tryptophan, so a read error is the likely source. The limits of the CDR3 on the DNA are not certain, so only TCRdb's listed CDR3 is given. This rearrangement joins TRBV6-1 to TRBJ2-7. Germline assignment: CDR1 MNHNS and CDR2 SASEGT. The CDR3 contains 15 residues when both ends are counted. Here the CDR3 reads CASSLEDRTPYEQYS.

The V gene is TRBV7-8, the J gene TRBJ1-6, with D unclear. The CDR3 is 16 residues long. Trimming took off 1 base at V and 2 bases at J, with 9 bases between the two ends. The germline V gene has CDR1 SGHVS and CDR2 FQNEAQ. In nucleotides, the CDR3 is TGTGCCAGCAGCTTAGTTAGGAGGACCTATAATTCACCCCTCCACTTT. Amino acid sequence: CASSLVRRTYNSPLHF.

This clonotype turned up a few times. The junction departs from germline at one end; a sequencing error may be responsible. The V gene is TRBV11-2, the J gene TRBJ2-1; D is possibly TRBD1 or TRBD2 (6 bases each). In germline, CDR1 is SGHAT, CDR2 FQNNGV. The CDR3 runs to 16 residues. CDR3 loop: CVSSQLRGLGYNEQFF. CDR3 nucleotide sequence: TGTGTCAGCAGCCAACTCAGGGGACTTGGCTACAATGAGCAGTTCTTC.

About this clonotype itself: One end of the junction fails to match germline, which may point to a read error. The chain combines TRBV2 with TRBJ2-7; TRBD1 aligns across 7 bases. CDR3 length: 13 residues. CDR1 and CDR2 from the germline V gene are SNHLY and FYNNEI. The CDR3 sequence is CASSATGVHEQYF. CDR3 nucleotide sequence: TGTGCCAGCAGTGCAACAGGGGTCCACGAGCAATACTTC.

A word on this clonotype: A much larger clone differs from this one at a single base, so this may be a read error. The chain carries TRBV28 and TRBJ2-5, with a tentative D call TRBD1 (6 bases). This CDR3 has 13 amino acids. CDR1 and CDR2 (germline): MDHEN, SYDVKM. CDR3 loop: CAISFVQGETQYF. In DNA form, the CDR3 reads TGTGCCATCAGTTTCGTTCAGGGGGAGACCCAGTACTTC.

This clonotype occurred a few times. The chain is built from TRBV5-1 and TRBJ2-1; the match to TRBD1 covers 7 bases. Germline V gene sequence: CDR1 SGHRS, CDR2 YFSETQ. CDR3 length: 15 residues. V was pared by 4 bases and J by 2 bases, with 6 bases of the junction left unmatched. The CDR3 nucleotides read TGCGCCAGCAGCCAGGACAGGCTCACCTACAATGAGCAGTTCTTC. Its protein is CASSQDRLTYNEQFF.

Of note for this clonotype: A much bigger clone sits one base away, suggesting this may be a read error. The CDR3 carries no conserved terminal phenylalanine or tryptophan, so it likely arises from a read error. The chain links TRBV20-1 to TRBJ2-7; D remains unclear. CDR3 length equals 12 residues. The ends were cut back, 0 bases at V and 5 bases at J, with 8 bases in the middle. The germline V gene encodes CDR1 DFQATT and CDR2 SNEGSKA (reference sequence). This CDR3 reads CSARDPQHEQYI. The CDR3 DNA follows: TGCAGTGCTAGAGATCCCCAGCACGAGCAGTACATC.

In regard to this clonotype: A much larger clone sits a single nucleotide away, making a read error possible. CDR3 region: CASSQDQTGNYGYTF. In DNA, the CDR3 is TGCGCCAGCAGCCAAGATCAAACAGGGAACTATGGCTACACCTTC. The chain links TRBV4-1 to TRBJ1-2; tentative D call: TRBD1 (6 bases). Germline values: CDR1 MGHRA, CDR2 YSYEKL. The CDR3 has 15 amino acids. V was clipped by 0 bases and J by 2 bases, with 10 bases between them.

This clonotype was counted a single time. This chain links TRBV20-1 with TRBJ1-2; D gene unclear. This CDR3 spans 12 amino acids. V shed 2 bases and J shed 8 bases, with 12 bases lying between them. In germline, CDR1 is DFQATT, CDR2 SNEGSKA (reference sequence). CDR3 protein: CSARPGQYGYTF. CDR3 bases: TGCAGTGCTAGACCGGGTCAATACGGCTACACCTTC.

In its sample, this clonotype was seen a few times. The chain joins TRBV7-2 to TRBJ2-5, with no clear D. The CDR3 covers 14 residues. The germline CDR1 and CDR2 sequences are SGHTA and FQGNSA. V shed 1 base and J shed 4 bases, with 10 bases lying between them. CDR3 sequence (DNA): TGTGCCAGCAGCTTAGATCAAAGAGTAGAGACCCAGTACTTC. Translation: CASSLDQRVETQYF.

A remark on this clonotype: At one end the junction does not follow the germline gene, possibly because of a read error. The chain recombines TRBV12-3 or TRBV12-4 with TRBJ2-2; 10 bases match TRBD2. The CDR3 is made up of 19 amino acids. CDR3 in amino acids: CASIRDGPGGLAITGELFF. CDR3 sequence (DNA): TGTGCTAGCATCCGAGACGGCCCGGGGGGACTAGCGATCACCGGGGAGCTGTTTTTT.

In DNA form, the CDR3 reads TGTGCCAGCGGCCCTCTGCCTGTGGGTGAGACCCAGTACTTC. It encodes CASGPLPVGETQYF. The chain joins TRBV11-2 to TRBJ2-5, with D uncertain. The V end lost 8 bases, the J end lost 5 bases, and 18 bases lay between the germline ends. This CDR3 spans 14 amino acids. Germline lookup yields CDR1 SGHAT and CDR2 FQNNGV.

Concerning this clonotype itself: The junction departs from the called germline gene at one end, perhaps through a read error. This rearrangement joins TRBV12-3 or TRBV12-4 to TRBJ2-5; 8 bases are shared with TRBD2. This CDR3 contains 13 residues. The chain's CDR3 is CASQRGFQESQCF. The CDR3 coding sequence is TGTGCCAGCCAGCGGGGGTTCCAAGAGAGCCAGTGCTTC.

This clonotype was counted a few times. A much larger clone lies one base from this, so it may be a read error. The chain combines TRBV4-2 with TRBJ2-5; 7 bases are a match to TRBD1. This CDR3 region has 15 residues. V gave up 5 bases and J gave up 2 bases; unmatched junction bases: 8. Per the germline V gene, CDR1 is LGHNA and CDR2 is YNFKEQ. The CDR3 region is CASSKSRDSQETQYF. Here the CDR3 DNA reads TGTGCCAGCAGCAAGAGTCGGGACAGTCAAGAGACCCAGTACTTC.